These 28 T cell receptor beta chains share one sample of origin, sequenced in a study of blood T cell repertoires in COVID-19. Only in-frame clones appear in the TCRdb table, and some are missing; sequencing was by immunoSEQ multiplex PCR. This sample has 170,000 or so clones, with 86% found just once. The sample comprised peripheral blood. Source of these receptors: a man aged 50 to 59 with active or convalescent COVID-19.

The chain links TRBV9 to TRBJ2-3; weak D call: TRBD1 (6 bases). This CDR3 has 15 amino acids. Trimming took 4 bases from V and 10 from J, leaving 22 bases between them. The germline gives CDR1 SGDLS, CDR2 YYNGEE. The CDR3 spells CASSWGDIPGVAQYF. CDR3 nucleotide sequence: TGTGCCAGCAGCTGGGGCGATATCCCAGGGGTTGCGCAGTATTTT.

V and J are TRBV9 and TRBJ2-2; no firm D call. V lost 3 bases and J lost 1, with 7 bases in between. The CDR3 consists of 14 residues. Germline V gene data show CDR1 as SGDLS and CDR2 as YYNGEE. The CDR3, as DNA: TGTGCCAGCAGCGGAACACAGAACACCGGGGAGCTGTTTTTT. Protein sequence: CASSGTQNTGELFF.

The chain links TRBV7-2 to TRBJ2-1, with 12 bases matching TRBD1. In germline, CDR1 is SGHTA, CDR2 FQGNSA. There are 15 residues in the CDR3. The ends lost 5 bases at V and 8 bases at J; junction bases unmatched: 7. The CDR3 reads CASSQPGQGAYEQFF. CDR3 in DNA: TGTGCCAGCAGCCAACCGGGACAGGGGGCCTATGAGCAGTTCTTC.

V is TRBV29-1 and J is TRBJ2-1, with D possibly matching TRBD1 (6 bases). This CDR3 region has 14 residues. Germline CDR1 reads SQVTM; CDR2 reads ANQGSEA. With 2 bases removed from V and 4 bases from J, the gap between germline ends came to 12 bases. For the CDR3, the DNA is TGCAGCGTTGAATATCCAGGACAGTACAATGAGCAGTTCTTC. It is translated as CSVEYPGQYNEQFF.

This clone occurred once. This chain links TRBV14 with TRBJ1-5; perhaps TRBD1 as D (5 bases). Germline CDR1 and CDR2: SGHDN and FVKESK. V was clipped by 1 base and J by 9 bases, with 10 bases between them. This CDR3 region has 13 residues. In DNA, the CDR3 is TGTGCCAGCAGCCAAGTCGGGGGACTGCCCCAGCATTTT. Protein sequence: CASSQVGGLPQHF. Combining the CDR3 with reference TRBV14 and TRBJ1-5 gives the whole variable domain EAGVTQFPSHSVIEKGQTVTLRCDPISGHDNLYWYRRVMGKEIKFLLHFVKESKQDESGMPNNRFLAERTGGTYSTLKVQPAELEDSGVYFCASSQVGGLPQHFGDGTRLSIL.

The chain joins TRBV12-5 to TRBJ2-7, with 7 bases that match TRBD2. V lost 5 bases to trimming and J lost 6 bases; unmatched junction nucleotides: 1. Germline CDR1 LGHNT, CDR2 FRNRAP. The CDR3 extends over 11 amino acids. The CDR3 sequence: CASGTSAEQYF. The DNA of the CDR3 is TGTGCTAGTGGTACTAGCGCCGAGCAGTACTTC.

The V gene is TRBV7-2, the J gene TRBJ1-4; TRBD1 agrees at 7 bases. The V segment lost 5 bases and the J segment 7 bases; nucleotides outside the gene matches: 10. The CDR3 runs 15 residues. Looked up from germline, CDR1 is SGHTA and CDR2 is FQGNSA. The CDR3 sequence is CASSRQTGLSEKLFF. In nucleotides, the CDR3 is TGTGCCAGCAGCAGACAGACAGGGTTGAGTGAAAAACTGTTTTTT. The whole variable domain, filled in from reference TRBV7-2 and TRBJ1-4, reads GAGVSQSPSNKVTEKGKDVELRCDPISGHTALYWYRQSLGQGLEFLIYFQGNSAPDKSGLPSDRFSAERTGGSVSTLTIQRTQQEDSAVYLCASSRQTGLSEKLFFGSGTQLSVL.

In this sample, this clone turned up a few times. The J gene is TRBJ2-2, the V gene TRBV7-2, with TRBD1 identical over 9 bases. The length of the CDR3 is 16 residues. After removal of 4 bases from V and 3 bases from J, the junction contained 6 bases not matched to a gene. CDR1 SGHTA and CDR2 FQGNSA come from the germline V gene. The CDR3 loop reads CASSSYRGPDTGELFF. Here the CDR3 DNA reads TGTGCCAGCAGCTCCTACAGGGGGCCCGACACCGGGGAGCTGTTTTTT.

V is TRBV7-2 and J is TRBJ1-4, with D possibly matching TRBD1 (5 bases). V was trimmed by 1 base and J by 8 bases, leaving 14 bases between them. The CDR3 runs 15 residues. In germline, CDR1 is SGHTA, CDR2 FQGNSA. CDR3 coding DNA: TGTGCCAGCAGCTTAGGGCGTAGGGGTAGCGAAAAACTGTTTTTT. Protein product: CASSLGRRGSEKLFF.

The genes are TRBV6-4 and TRBJ2-6, with D perhaps TRBD2 (8 bases). The V and J ends lost 4 bases and 3 bases respectively, with 22 bases between them. Germline V lookup: CDR1 MRHNA, CDR2 SNTAGT. This CDR3 region has 19 residues. In DNA, the CDR3 is TGTGCCAGCAGTGGCAACGGGGGGGACAGCTTGGTTGGGGCCAACGTCCTGACTTTC. Amino acid sequence: CASSGNGGDSLVGANVLTF.

The chain employs TRBV5-4 and TRBJ2-5; possibly TRBD2 for D (7 bases). V was shortened by 0 bases and J by 4 bases, with 19 bases between the two germline ends. Germline values: CDR1 SGHNT, CDR2 YYREEE (reference sequence). This CDR3 is 17 amino acids long. CDR3 nucleotide sequence: TGTGCCAGCAGCTTGGAAGACGCGGGGGCAAAAGGAGAGACCCAGTACTTC. As protein: CASSLEDAGAKGETQYF.

This chain joins TRBV5-4 and TRBJ2-6; a weak D match, TRBD2 (5 bases). This CDR3 is 17 amino acids long. CDR1 and CDR2 (germline): SGHNT, YYREEE (reference sequence). V was clipped by 4 bases and J by 0 bases, with 14 bases between them. In nucleotides, the CDR3 is TGTGCCAGCAGCCCGGAGGCAGCGACCTCTGGGGCCAACGTCCTGACTTTC. Translated: CASSPEAATSGANVLTF.

The chain recombines TRBV4-1 with TRBJ1-2; tentative D call: TRBD1 (6 bases). Germline lookup yields CDR1 MGHRA and CDR2 YSYEKL. This CDR3 has 15 residues. V dropped 5 bases and J dropped 9 bases, with 22 bases sitting between them. The CDR3 bases are TGCGCCAGCAGCTATGGGACACGGAGGATTATGAGCTACACCTTC. Translation gives CASSYGTRRIMSYTF.

The rearrangement joins TRBV6-5 to TRBJ1-2; 12 bases map to TRBD1. Losses at the gene ends were 2 bases for V and 5 bases for J; bases not matched to a gene: 3. Germline CDR1 and CDR2: MNHEY and SVGAGI. CDR3 size: 15 residues. CDR3 DNA: TGTGCCAGCAGTTACCGGGGACAGGGGGCTTATGGCTACACCTTC. Translating gives CASSYRGQGAYGYTF.

The chain combines TRBV7-2 with TRBJ2-1, with 8 bases aligning to TRBD2. V gave up 4 bases and J gave up 4 bases; unmatched junction bases: 9. This CDR3 is built from 16 residues. Per germline, CDR1 SGHTA and CDR2 FQGNSA. The CDR3 coding sequence is TGTGCCAGCAGCTGGCTGGGCGGGAGGACTTACAATGAGCAGTTCTTC. Its translation is CASSWLGGRTYNEQFF.

This sequence joins TRBV5-1 and TRBJ2-3; 9 bases are shared with TRBD2. The CDR3 runs to 13 residues. CDR1 and CDR2 (germline): SGHRS, YFSETQ. V trimming: 7 bases; J trimming: 5 bases; junction bases outside the gene matches: 5. CDR3 sequence reads: CASRLAVRDTQYF. CDR3 sequence (DNA): TGCGCCAGCCGACTAGCGGTCCGAGATACGCAGTATTTT.

The rearrangement links TRBV19 to TRBJ2-1; weak D call: TRBD2 (5 bases). The germline gives CDR1 LNHDA, CDR2 SQIVND (reference sequence). This CDR3 has 12 amino acids. V shed 5 bases and J shed 7 bases, with 9 bases lying between them. This chain's CDR3 is CASSAPGNEQFF. The CDR3 coding sequence is TGTGCCAGTAGTGCGCCGGGGAATGAGCAGTTCTTC.

The J gene is TRBJ2-5, the V gene TRBV12-3 or TRBV12-4; D gene unclear. The CDR3 runs to 12 residues. DNA of the CDR3: TGTGCACCCCGGGTTAGTGAAGAGACCCAGTACTTC. Translating it yields CAPRVSEETQYF.

The chain is built from TRBV27 and TRBJ2-3, with 12 bases that match TRBD1. CDR1 is MNHEY, CDR2 SMNVEV, per germline (reference sequence). The trim removed 6 bases at V and 4 bases at J, leaving 17 bases unmatched. This CDR3 is 19 amino acids long. This chain's CDR3 is CASSRRKGQGARFADTQYF. In nucleotides, the CDR3 is TGTGCCAGCAGCCGCCGGAAGGGACAGGGGGCGCGATTCGCAGATACGCAGTATTTT.

The genes are TRBV5-1 and TRBJ1-2; a weak D match, TRBD1 (6 bases). CDR1 is SGHRS and CDR2 is YFSETQ in the germline V gene. This CDR3 has 15 residues. Trimming removed 0 bases from V and 4 bases from J, with 13 bases in between. CDR3 sequence: CASSLGTAGLYGYTF. The CDR3, as DNA: TGCGCCAGCAGCTTGGGGACAGCGGGGCTCTATGGCTACACCTTC.

J is TRBJ1-5 and V is TRBV12-3 or TRBV12-4, with 8 bases identical to TRBD1. V was clipped by 8 bases and J by 10 bases; unmatched bases: 7. CDR3 length: 12 amino acids. The CDR3 DNA reads as TGTGCCAGCTCGGACAGGGAAAGACCCCAGCATTTT. Protein sequence: CASSDRERPQHF.

The V call is TRBV27, the J call TRBJ2-7; D may be TRBD1 (5 bases). Germline values: CDR1 MNHEY, CDR2 SMNVEV (reference sequence). Trimming shortened V by 8 bases and J by 2 bases, and 10 bases separated the two germline ends. The CDR3 extends over 12 amino acids. CDR3 bases: TGTGCCAGCTCAGGGCCCACCTACGAGCAGTACTTC. This translates into CASSGPTYEQYF.

This clone has just one count. V is TRBV27 and J is TRBJ2-3; TRBD2 matches 11 bases. CDR1 is MNHEY, CDR2 SMNVEV, per germline (reference sequence). V lost 4 bases and J lost 0; bases outside the gene matches: 3. CDR3 length equals 16 residues. The chain's CDR3 is CASSSLAGGSTDTQYF. CDR3 nucleotides: TGTGCCAGCAGTTCCTTAGCGGGGGGGAGCACAGATACGCAGTATTTT.

V and J are TRBV24-1 and TRBJ2-1; no clear D. Trimming removed 7 bases from V and 4 bases from J, with 4 bases in between. The CDR3 runs to 11 residues. Germline assignment: CDR1 KGHDR and CDR2 SFDVKD. DNA for the CDR3: TGTGCCACCAGCGGGTACAATGAGCAGTTCTTC. Translated: CATSGYNEQFF.

Only a few counts were recorded for this clone. The chain uses TRBV20-1 and TRBJ1-1; D possibly corresponds to TRBD1 (5 bases). CDR3 size: 11 residues. The germline V and J ends were trimmed by 3 bases and 11 bases, with 13 bases remaining between them. Germline CDR1 DFQATT, CDR2 SNEGSKA (reference sequence). In DNA, the CDR3 is TGCAGTGCTAGGGGTTGGGAGGGGGCTTTCTTT. It yields the protein CSARGWEGAFF.

V gene TRBV9 combines with J gene TRBJ2-5; D is perhaps TRBD1 (5 bases). In germline, CDR1 is SGDLS, CDR2 YYNGEE. Trimming took 4 bases from V and 6 from J, leaving 19 bases between them. This CDR3 has 15 residues. As DNA, the CDR3 is TGTGCCAGCAGCACACAGGACACCGGGCCTCAGACCCAGTACTTC. Translating it yields CASSTQDTGPQTQYF.

The chain is built from TRBV11-3 and TRBJ2-1; the match to TRBD2 covers 9 bases. V shed 1 base, J shed 7 bases, and the junction held 8 bases outside the gene matches. The V gene's germline CDR1 is SGHNT and CDR2 YENEEA. The CDR3 extends over 16 amino acids. The CDR3 DNA reads TGTGCCAGCAGCTTAGGTGGACCTAGCGGGAATAATGAGCAGTTCTTC. Translated: CASSLGGPSGNNEQFF.

The chain carries TRBV10-3 and TRBJ1-5, with D possibly being TRBD1 (6 bases). V lost 2 bases to trimming and J lost 2 bases, with 13 bases between them. CDR1 ENHRY and CDR2 SYGVKD come from the germline V gene. The CDR3 contains 16 residues. The CDR3 spells CAISEIQGRGNQPQHF. In nucleotides, the CDR3 is TGTGCCATCAGTGAGATTCAGGGGCGAGGCAATCAGCCCCAGCATTTT.